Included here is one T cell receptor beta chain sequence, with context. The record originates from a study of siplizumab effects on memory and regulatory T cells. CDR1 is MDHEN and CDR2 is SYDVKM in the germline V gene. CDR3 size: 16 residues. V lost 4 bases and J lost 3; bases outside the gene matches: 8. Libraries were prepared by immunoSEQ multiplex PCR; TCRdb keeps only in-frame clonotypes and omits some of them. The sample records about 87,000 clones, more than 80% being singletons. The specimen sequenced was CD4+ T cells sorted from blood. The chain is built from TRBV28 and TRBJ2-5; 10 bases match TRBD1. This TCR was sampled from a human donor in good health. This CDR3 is CASSSHPGTGEETQYF. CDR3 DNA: TGTGCCAGCAGTTCGCACCCCGGGACAGGGGAAGAGACCCAGTACTTC.